The sequence of this TCR beta chain was determined in a study of cytomegalovirus exposure and HLA in healthy donors (dated by TCRdb to between 2016 and 2019). With respect to the entire study: In an earlier analysis of several hundred of the donors, 276 Gb of sequence data and 95 million to 130 million unique TCR beta sequences from 150 million to 200 million T cells were reported. Typing coverage varied by locus: about 620-630 donors for A, B, C, DRB1 and DQB1; more than 500 for DQA1; more than 600 for DPA1; around 490 for DPB1. The later analysis used no new phenotypic data to find candidate immune exposures, relying instead on TCR beta sequences and their occurrence across donors. Among around 400 genotyped donors of the cohort, an average of roughly 240,000 unique TCR beta nucleotide sequences were sequenced per donor, about a sixth of them non-productive. The study aimed to test whether signatures of past pathogen exposure could be identified by cataloging public T cell receptors. In an earlier analysis of 587 of the donors, high-throughput TCR beta sequencing was used to judge whether each TCR beta V gene segment behaved as functional or pseudogenic. A later analysis re-examined previously published TCR beta repertoires from 600 to 700 donors and added high-resolution HLA genotyping to investigate patterns of TCR occurrence. An early release covering some 640 HLA-typed donors comprised about 300 gigabases of sequencing data and 65 million to 100 million unique TCR sequences. Because of strong linkage in the cohort, four or five DR-DQ haplotypes were treated as single units for association and clustering. Donor age, sex, ethnicity and CMV serostatus were compiled alongside the repertoire data. Both class I and class II loci were covered by HLA typing, at four-digit resolution. In a later genetic analysis, genome-wide SNP genotypes for about three fifths of the roughly 670 donors were used, and that subset was treated as a discovery cohort. Every repertoire in the discovery cohort had been generated on one and the same sequencing platform. To predict cytomegalovirus infection status, the study brought together high-throughput TCR immunosequencing, statistical association of individual TCRs with disease status, and machine learning. Along with the approximately 600-subject first cohort, a separate validation cohort of over a hundred different subjects was used. The genetic ancestry cluster associated with self-reported Caucasian donors included roughly four fifths of the 300 to 400 genotyped donors. The study used immunosequencing to profile the T cell repertoires of approximately 630 subjects and linked those repertoires to cytomegalovirus serostatus. Broad study findings and their caveats: While some public TCRs were present in many individuals, most TCR sequences turned up only very rarely across donors. Cytomegalovirus status was reported to be diagnosed by the classifier with high specificity and sensitivity in both the original and validation cohorts. Specific HLA alleles were associated with roughly 17,000 TCR beta sequences at a false discovery rate of 0.05 in a later analysis. The study listed 150 to 200 TCR beta chains as associated with cytomegalovirus. A later analysis reported that several top co-occurrence clusters appeared linked to parvovirus B19, influenza, CMV and Epstein-Barr virus. Because HLA typing was missing for some donors at each locus, association tests included only the typed subset. In vitro tests confirmed that three of the cytomegalovirus-associated TCR beta chains recognize cytomegalovirus antigens. In a later analysis, HLA-associated TCR beta chains were found to be more clonally expanded and to have lower generation probabilities than equally common non-associated chains. Compared with the roughly 700-donor mean, donors in an Asian-associated ancestry cluster had fewer N-insertions in productive TCRs, according to a later genetic analysis. Because counts were too low, roughly 17 rarely observed V segments, including chromosome 9 orphons, were left out of the earlier analysis of about 620 of the donors. Presence/absence analyses assumed roughly uniform sequencing depth across donors, an assumption that may not hold. Some IMGT-functional V segments, including TRBV6-2 and TRBV6-3, could not be told apart with the 87-base-pair reads, so those segments were excluded. The authors suggested that the approach could potentially be extended to other disease states and immunological phenotypes. Correlated functional status among segregating V segments might be attributable to linkage disequilibrium, but an unknown experimental factor could not be ruled out. Strong co-occurrence of HLA alleles, especially DR and DQ, made assigning TCR associations to individual alleles difficult. A further reported finding was that TCR beta sequences accurately predicted the HLA-A and HLA-B alleles for most subjects in the first cohort. For the cohort, immune exposure information was limited to CMV serostatus. The cohort was sequenced for TCR beta chains only, and without alpha or paired-chain data the features that could be detected were limited. V-gene and J-gene trimming of TCR beta chains was associated with a missense DCLRE1C variant in a later genetic analysis, and the association was replicated in an independent cohort. Broadly in line with IMGT annotations, most TCR beta V segments showed up in productive rearrangements about 87% or about 30% of the time in an earlier analysis of around 600 of the donors. In a later analysis, most CMV-associated TCR beta chains were found to appear HLA-restricted, with HLA associations seemingly driven largely by CMV exposure. A cluster of highly shared sequence variants was judged likely to be a technical artifact of the sequencing pipeline. A later analysis found that TCR association rates varied across HLA loci, with DRB1 alleles showing the most associated TCRs and HLA-C alleles the fewest.

Counted from cysteine to valine, this CDR3 has 15 amino acids. Of all the DNA, just the CDR3 is kept, 45 bases in frame from base 1. Via the germline V gene, CDR1 is SGHDT and CDR2 YYEEEE. The germline V end is reduced by 3 bases and the J end by 3 bases; junction bases left unmatched: 8. A note on this clone: There is no known antigen for this receptor. Base qualities are missing; no much larger clone stands one base away.

In total, roughly 710 healthy bone marrow donors made up the cohort. At the time of sampling, all cohort members were nominally healthy, though unrecorded immune exposures were likely present. The donor tested CMV seropositive, placing the donor among the approximately 290 seropositive members of the cohort. A peripheral blood sample was collected from each donor, and TCR beta sequencing was performed on peripheral blood mononuclear cells. The Qiagen DNeasy Blood Extraction Kit was used to extract genomic DNA from the blood cell samples. To prepare the library, the immunoSEQ multiplex PCR assay was applied. For the multiplex PCR, a mixture combining 60 forward primers for TCR Vbeta segments and 13 reverse primers for TCR Jbeta segments was used. A multiplex PCR assay on genomic DNA amplified the CDR3 region of rearranged TCR beta genes. Amplified TCR beta libraries were sequenced as 87-base-pair reads on the Illumina HiSeq System. Per the source publication's procedure: Across the roughly 600 repertoires, a later analysis counted 78 million or so unique TCR beta chains, some 11 million of which were shared by at least two donors. To remove PCR and sequencing errors, raw reads were error-corrected and collapsed into unique sequences using a nearest-neighbor algorithm that merged closely related sequences. To assign V, D and J gene segments, CDR3 sequences were aligned to IMGT reference sequences. For a sequence to be retained, at least a six-nucleotide match to both a V gene segment and a J gene segment was required. A rearrangement was called productive if the CDR3 had no stop codons and remained in frame with V and J, and every other rearrangement was called non-productive. CDR3 was defined by IMGT convention, running from the second conserved V-encoded cysteine to the conserved J-encoded phenylalanine. The earlier analysis of 500 to 600 of the donors excluded sequences that lacked an unambiguous match to a single V gene segment. An earlier analysis of several hundred of the donors classified V segments as functional when productive rearrangements were above 56.7% and as segregating when the standard deviation between donors was above 5%. A statistical classification framework was built for diagnosing cytomegalovirus status from the catalog of TCR beta chain sequences. In a later analysis, V and J genes were assigned by comparing TCR nucleotide sequences against IMGT/GENE-DB human TR gene sequences. In a later analysis, CDR3 sequences and most-parsimonious VDJ recombination scenarios were assigned using the TCRdist pipeline. A later analysis defined each TCR beta chain by its CDR3 amino acid sequence plus V-gene family, and excluded reads lacking a unique V-gene family. To address suspected cross-contamination and a sequencing artifact, a later analysis removed a few hundred highly shared, low-generation-probability nucleotide sequences. In a later analysis, a clonal expansion index for each public chain was calculated from normalized within-repertoire ranks of inferred template counts. In a later analysis, generation probabilities were computed with a VDJ recombination model fitted to out-of-frame rearrangements, and the resulting probabilities were checked against IGoR. In a later analysis, hypergeometric tests were used to score TCR-TCR, TCR-HLA and TCR-CMV co-occurrence, with a repertoire-size bias correction applied to TCR pairs. To estimate false discovery rates, a later analysis permuted the HLA or CMV assignments 20 times. In a later analysis, co-occurring TCRs were grouped using DBSCAN, with TCRdist sequence similarity added in when clustering inside HLA-allele-positive subsets. Co-occurrence clustering excluded repertoires with fewer than 30,000 or more than 120,000 public chains, plus five with anomalous nucleotide sharing. As stored in TCRdb, this immuneACCESS dataset retains in-frame rearrangements with V and J assigned. A fraction of the clones does not appear; measured against another copy, unresolved V genes explain less than half of the discrepancy, and the remainder lacks a known reason. V, J and clone size are taken as reported in that table, and D and trimming were inferred from the DNA itself. For this sample there are more than 90,000 clones; around 83% appear just once. The ten largest clones capture over 20% of the sample.

This TCR came from a man aged 25-45 years in good health and CMV-seropositive. The V gene is TRBV5-6 and the J gene is TRBJ2-7; 8 of the junction bases match TRBD1. The sequenced sample was PBMCs. The DNA sequence is as follows: TGTGCCAGCAGCTCCAGGACAGGGACTGGCTACGAGCAGTACGTC. Its amino acids are CASSSRTGTGYEQYV.